This TCR beta chain was captured by sequencing in a study of shared clonotypes between healthy human individuals. Trimming took 1 base from V and 5 from J, leaving 6 bases between them. This CDR3 has 13 residues. Germline V CDR1 and CDR2: SGHDN, FVKESK. Splitting of each subset's genomic DNA was done evenly across several immunoSEQ plates. Clones were read by immunoSEQ multiplex PCR, and TCRdb kept only the in-frame ones, dropping some. The profile shows about 530,000 clones, about 79% of them singletons. This rearrangement joins TRBV14 to TRBJ1-5; no clear D gene. This clonotype was sampled from a woman in her thirties or forties in good health. Some clones in this sample may be carry-over from other donors' samples. Sequencing used PBMCs. The chain's CDR3 is CASSQGLYQPQHF. CDR3 in DNA: TGTGCCAGCAGCCAAGGCCTGTATCAGCCCCAGCATTTT. Using reference TRBV14 and TRBJ1-5 for the parts outside the CDR3, the full variable domain is EAGVTQFPSHSVIEKGQTVTLRCDPISGHDNLYWYRRVMGKEIKFLLHFVKESKQDESGMPNNRFLAERTGGTYSTLKVQPAELEDSGVYFCASSQGLYQPQHFGDGTRLSIL.